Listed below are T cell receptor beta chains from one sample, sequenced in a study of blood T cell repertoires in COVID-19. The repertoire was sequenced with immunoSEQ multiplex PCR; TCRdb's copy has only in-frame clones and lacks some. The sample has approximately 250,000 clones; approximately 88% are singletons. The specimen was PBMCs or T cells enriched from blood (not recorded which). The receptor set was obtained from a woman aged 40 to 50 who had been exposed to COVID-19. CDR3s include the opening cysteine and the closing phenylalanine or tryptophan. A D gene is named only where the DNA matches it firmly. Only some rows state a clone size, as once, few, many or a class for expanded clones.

cdr3_aa: CASSSLTSGSNEQFF; cdr3_nt: TGTGCCAGCAGCTCGTTGACTAGCGGGAGCAATGAGCAGTTCTTC; v_call: TRBV7-2; clone_size: -; d_call: TRBD2; j_call: TRBJ2-1
cdr3_aa: CASSPPGGVRGYTF; cdr3_nt: TGTGCCAGCAGCCCCCCGGGGGGAGTCCGTGGCTACACCTTC; v_call: TRBV14; clone_size: -; d_call: -; j_call: TRBJ1-2
cdr3_aa: CATSRTPTGFSGANVLTF; cdr3_nt: TGTGCCACCAGTCGTACCCCGACAGGCTTCTCTGGGGCCAACGTCCTGACTTTC; v_call: TRBV6-6; clone_size: -; d_call: -; j_call: TRBJ2-6
cdr3_aa: CASSLLDSSGRSYNEQFF; cdr3_nt: TGTGCCAGCAGCTTGTTGGACTCCAGCGGGAGGTCCTACAATGAGCAGTTCTTC; v_call: TRBV5-1; clone_size: -; d_call: TRBD2; j_call: TRBJ2-1
cdr3_aa: CAWSVDRGAEAFF; cdr3_nt: TGTGCCTGGAGTGTAGACAGGGGAGCTGAAGCTTTCTTT; v_call: TRBV30; clone_size: -; d_call: TRBD1; j_call: TRBJ1-1
cdr3_aa: CASSFKGAGFYGYTF; cdr3_nt: TGTGCCAGCAGTTTCAAGGGGGCTGGATTCTATGGCTACACCTTC; v_call: TRBV28; clone_size: -; d_call: TRBD1; j_call: TRBJ1-2
cdr3_aa: CSVRGGRTEAFF; cdr3_nt: TGCAGCGTAAGGGGGGGTCGGACTGAAGCTTTCTTT; v_call: TRBV29-1; clone_size: -; d_call: -; j_call: TRBJ1-1
cdr3_aa: CASSFSGQGQSNQPQHF; cdr3_nt: TGTGCCAGCAGCTTTAGCGGGCAGGGGCAGAGCAATCAGCCCCAGCATTTT; v_call: TRBV7-8; clone_size: -; d_call: -; j_call: TRBJ1-5
cdr3_aa: CASSEPTGGGYTF; cdr3_nt: TGTGCCAGCAGTGAACCGACAGGGGGCGGCTACACCTTC; v_call: TRBV25-1; clone_size: -; d_call: TRBD1; j_call: TRBJ1-2
cdr3_aa: CASRDSLPYNSPLHF; cdr3_nt: TGTGCCAGCAGGGACAGTTTACCCTATAATTCACCCCTCCACTTT; v_call: TRBV7-9; clone_size: -; d_call: -; j_call: TRBJ1-6
cdr3_aa: CASSLGQGGVEQYF; cdr3_nt: TGTGCCAGCAGCTTAGGACAGGGAGGTGTCGAGCAGTACTTC; v_call: TRBV7-9; clone_size: -; d_call: -; j_call: TRBJ2-7
cdr3_aa: CASSMPNGYTF; cdr3_nt: TGTGCCAGCAGCATGCCTAACGGCTACACCTTC; v_call: TRBV28; clone_size: -; d_call: -; j_call: TRBJ1-2
cdr3_aa: CATSDNTFYGYTF; cdr3_nt: TGTGCCACCAGTGATAACACATTCTATGGCTACACCTTC; v_call: TRBV24-1; clone_size: -; d_call: -; j_call: TRBJ1-2
cdr3_aa: CASSLNGAQPQHF; cdr3_nt: TGTGCCAGTAGCTTAAACGGTGCTCAGCCCCAGCATTTT; v_call: TRBV19; clone_size: -; d_call: -; j_call: TRBJ1-5
cdr3_aa: CASSSQTGNSYTDTQYF; cdr3_nt: TGTGCCAGCAGTTCCCAGACAGGGAATAGTTACACAGATACGCAGTATTTT; v_call: TRBV28; clone_size: -; d_call: TRBD1; j_call: TRBJ2-3
cdr3_aa: CASSLASGGSEKLFF; cdr3_nt: TGTGCCAGCAGCTTGGCTTCAGGAGGGAGTGAAAAACTGTTTTTT; v_call: TRBV5-1; clone_size: -; d_call: -; j_call: TRBJ1-4
cdr3_aa: CASSLTANYGYTF; cdr3_nt: TGCGCCAGCAGTCTTACAGCTAACTATGGCTACACCTTC; v_call: TRBV4-1; clone_size: -; d_call: -; j_call: TRBJ1-2
cdr3_aa: CASTDLDTQYF; cdr3_nt: TGTGCCAGCACTGACTTAGATACGCAGTATTTT; v_call: TRBV25-1; clone_size: few; d_call: -; j_call: TRBJ2-3
cdr3_aa: CSSGQGETQYF; cdr3_nt: -; v_call: TRBV20-1; clone_size: few; d_call: -; j_call: TRBJ2-5
cdr3_aa: CASSLPPGQVISEAFF; cdr3_nt: TGTGCCAGTAGTCTACCGCCGGGACAGGTAATCTCTGAAGCTTTCTTT; v_call: TRBV19; clone_size: -; d_call: TRBD1; j_call: TRBJ1-1
cdr3_aa: CASPSGVTQETQYF; cdr3_nt: TGTGCCAGCCCTAGCGGGGTGACACAAGAGACCCAGTACTTC; v_call: TRBV2; clone_size: -; d_call: TRBD2; j_call: TRBJ2-5
cdr3_aa: CAISRTSGDSYEQYF; cdr3_nt: TGTGCCATCAGTAGAACTAGCGGGGATTCCTACGAGCAGTACTTC; v_call: TRBV10-3; clone_size: -; d_call: TRBD2; j_call: TRBJ2-7
cdr3_aa: CASSDRYSPLHF; cdr3_nt: TGTGCCAGCAGCGACAGATATTCACCCCTCCACTTT; v_call: TRBV7-2; clone_size: -; d_call: -; j_call: TRBJ1-6
cdr3_aa: CASSQLLNEKLFF; cdr3_nt: TGCGCCAGCAGCCAACTCCTTAATGAAAAACTGTTTTTT; v_call: TRBV4-1; clone_size: -; d_call: -; j_call: TRBJ1-4
cdr3_aa: CASSRGTGANQPQHF; cdr3_nt: TGTGCCAGCAGCCGCGGGACAGGCGCTAATCAGCCCCAGCATTTT; v_call: TRBV6-5; clone_size: -; d_call: TRBD1; j_call: TRBJ1-5
cdr3_aa: CASREVLTSTRSDTQYF; cdr3_nt: TGTGCCAGCAGGGAGGTCCTGACTTCTACCCGGTCAGATACGCAGTATTTT; v_call: TRBV27; clone_size: -; d_call: -; j_call: TRBJ2-3
cdr3_aa: CASSLGGANEQFF; cdr3_nt: TGTGCCAGCAGCTTGGGGGGAGCTAATGAGCAGTTCTTC; v_call: TRBV5-1; clone_size: -; d_call: -; j_call: TRBJ2-1
cdr3_aa: CASSIGTMNTEAFF; cdr3_nt: TGTGCCAGTAGTATTGGGACAATGAACACTGAAGCTTTCTTT; v_call: TRBV19; clone_size: -; d_call: -; j_call: TRBJ1-1
cdr3_aa: CASSMTGVRGSGANVLTF; cdr3_nt: TGCGCCAGCAGCATGACAGGGGTGCGAGGGTCAGGGGCCAACGTCCTGACTTTC; v_call: TRBV5-1; clone_size: -; d_call: TRBD1; j_call: TRBJ2-6
cdr3_aa: CASSLVGLADLRYNEQFF; cdr3_nt: TGTGCCAGCAGCTTGGTTGGACTAGCGGACCTACGATACAATGAGCAGTTCTTC; v_call: TRBV5-6; clone_size: -; d_call: TRBD2; j_call: TRBJ2-1
cdr3_aa: CASSLMGEDEQYF; cdr3_nt: TGTGCCAGCTCACTCATGGGGGAGGACGAGCAGTACTTC; v_call: TRBV18; clone_size: -; d_call: -; j_call: TRBJ2-7
cdr3_aa: CATSTFTGELFF; cdr3_nt: TGTGCCACCAGCACCTTTACCGGGGAGCTGTTTTTT; v_call: TRBV15; clone_size: few; d_call: -; j_call: TRBJ2-2
cdr3_aa: CASSLVEEETQYF; cdr3_nt: TGTGCCAGCAGTTTAGTCGAGGAAGAGACCCAGTACTTC; v_call: TRBV12-3/TRBV12-4; clone_size: -; d_call: -; j_call: TRBJ2-5
cdr3_aa: CAYRAPSAGYTF; cdr3_nt: TGTGCCTACAGGGCCCCCTCGGCTGGCTACACCTTC; v_call: TRBV10-3; clone_size: -; d_call: -; j_call: TRBJ1-2
cdr3_aa: CASSDIGGLNSPLHF; cdr3_nt: TGTGCCAGCAGTGATATAGGAGGACTCAATTCACCCCTCCACTTT; v_call: TRBV2; clone_size: -; d_call: -; j_call: TRBJ1-6
cdr3_aa: CASSQDPTGVNEKLFF; cdr3_nt: TGCGCCAGCAGCCAAGATCCTACAGGCGTTAATGAAAAACTGTTTTTT; v_call: TRBV4-3; clone_size: -; d_call: -; j_call: TRBJ1-4
cdr3_aa: CASSSIGDTGELFF; cdr3_nt: TGCGCCAGCAGCTCTATCGGGGACACCGGGGAGCTGTTTTTT; v_call: TRBV5-1; clone_size: few; d_call: -; j_call: TRBJ2-2
cdr3_aa: CASSQRGTLRTGELFF; cdr3_nt: TGTGCCAGCAGCCAGAGGGGGACCCTACGCACCGGGGAGCTGTTTTTT; v_call: TRBV3-1/TRBV3-2; clone_size: -; d_call: -; j_call: TRBJ2-2
cdr3_aa: CASSYVEGLGELFF; cdr3_nt: TGTGCCAGCAGTTACGTCGAGGGTCTAGGGGAGCTGTTTTTT; v_call: TRBV6-2/TRBV6-3; clone_size: -; d_call: -; j_call: TRBJ2-2
cdr3_aa: CASSSRDRDHNEQFF; cdr3_nt: TGTGCCAGCAGCTCCCGGGACAGGGACCACAATGAGCAGTTCTTC; v_call: TRBV7-2; clone_size: few; d_call: TRBD1; j_call: TRBJ2-1
cdr3_aa: CASSLGAGPSSTDTQYF; cdr3_nt: TGTGCCAGCAGCTTAGGGGCGGGACCATCTAGCACAGATACGCAGTATTTT; v_call: TRBV7-6; clone_size: -; d_call: -; j_call: TRBJ2-3